One and the same sample provided the 22 T cell receptor beta chains below, sequenced in a study of shared clonotypes between healthy human individuals. Naive CD8 isolation took CD45RO-negative cells positively selected for CCR7 and excluded terminally differentiated effector memory CD45RA+ cells. Profiling relied on immunoSEQ multiplex PCR, and the TCRdb table lists in-frame clones only, not all of them. The table records roughly 2,000,000 clones, approximately 94% of them present only once. Source material: naive CD8+ T cells sorted from blood. These receptors were collected from a man aged 18 to 35 in good health.

As to this clone: The sample contains more than one DNA sequence encoding this CDR3. The rearrangement links TRBV7-2 to TRBJ1-6; D unclear. Looked up from germline, CDR1 is SGHTA and CDR2 is FQGNSA. The CDR3 length is 13 residues. V dropped 3 bases and J dropped 7 bases, with 7 bases sitting between them. CDR3 DNA sequence: TGTGCCAGCAGCTTGGGGTACAATTCACCCCTCCACTTT. It encodes CASSLGYNSPLHF.

This clone was recorded a few times. The gene calls are TRBV7-9 and TRBJ1-2; unclear D gene. The CDR3 is 16 residues long. The V and J ends lost 2 bases and 6 bases respectively, with 19 bases between them. Germline CDR1 reads SEHNR; CDR2 reads FQNEAQ (reference sequence). CDR3 bases: TGTGCCAGCAGCTTACTTCGTAAGGAGCGATGGGATGGCTACACCTTC. Its protein product is CASSLLRKERWDGYTF.

The chain uses TRBV6-5 and TRBJ2-1, with D possibly being TRBD1 or TRBD2 (5 bases each). Trimming took 0 bases from V and 6 from J, leaving 12 bases between them. Looked up from germline, CDR1 is MNHEY and CDR2 is SVGAGI. This CDR3 contains 15 residues. CDR3 amino acids: CASSYSFSGPNEQFF. The CDR3 DNA reads TGTGCCAGCAGTTACTCTTTTTCGGGGCCCAATGAGCAGTTCTTC.

The chain uses TRBV7-9 and TRBJ2-7; D is unresolved. The CDR3 consists of 12 residues. The V and J ends lost 5 bases and 5 bases respectively, with 10 bases between them. Germline assignment: CDR1 SEHNR and CDR2 FQNEAQ (reference sequence). The CDR3 coding sequence is TGTGCCAGCAGCCCCCGGTTGCACGAGCAGTACTTC. Translated, it gives CASSPRLHEQYF.

This chain links TRBV21-1 with TRBJ2-7; TRBD1 is taken as the D call from the table, unchecked against the DNA. TRBV21-1 is a pseudogene. This CDR3 region has 14 residues. The CDR3 here is CARPTGQGAYEQYF. Written as DNA, the CDR3 is TGTGCCAGACCAACGGGACAGGGGGCCTACGAGCAGTACTTC.

This clone has just one count. The chain recombines TRBV7-9 with TRBJ1-1; 11 bases fit TRBD1. The CDR3 contains 15 residues. CDR1 SEHNR and CDR2 FQNEAQ come from the germline V gene (reference sequence). V trimming: 2 bases; J trimming: 4 bases; junction bases outside the gene matches: 3. The CDR3 DNA is TGTGCCAGCAGCTTAAGAGGGACAGGGGGCACTGAAGCTTTCTTT. Its protein product is CASSLRGTGGTEAFF.

The rearrangement links TRBV4-1 to TRBJ2-3, with TRBD2 matching 10 bases. Looked up from germline, CDR1 is MGHRA and CDR2 is YSYEKL. The CDR3 contains 18 residues. Trimming cost V 0 bases and J 7 bases; bases outside gene matches: 13. The CDR3 DNA reads as TGCGCCAGCAGCCAAGATAGTTACGAGCGGGGGGGCGTATATACGCAGTATTTT. Its translation is CASSQDSYERGGVYTQYF.

The V gene is TRBV15, the J gene TRBJ1-5; TRBD1 matches 8 bases. V was clipped by 5 bases and J by 9 bases; unmatched bases: 9. This CDR3 is 14 amino acids long. Germline V gene data show CDR1 as LNHNV and CDR2 as YYDKDF (reference sequence). CDR3 bases: TGTGCCACCAGCCCGACAGGGGTCGCCGGGCCCCAGCATTTT. This gives the protein CATSPTGVAGPQHF. The full variable domain, rest sourced from reference TRBV15 and TRBJ1-5, is DAMVIQNPRYQVTQFGKPVTLSCSQTLNHNVMYWYQQKSSQAPKLLFHYYDKDFNNEADTPDNFQSRRPNTSFCFLDIRSPGLGDTAMYLCATSPTGVAGPQHFGDGTRLSIL.

This clone showed up just a few times. This chain uses TRBV25-1 with TRBJ1-2; TRBD1 might be the D (6 bases). V lost 1 base and J lost 6, with 15 bases in between. In germline, CDR1 is MGHDK, CDR2 SYGVNS. The CDR3 runs to 15 residues. CDR3 nucleotide sequence: TGTGCCAGCAGTGAATGGAACAGGGAGATGGATGGCTACACCTTC. This encodes CASSEWNREMDGYTF.

The J gene is TRBJ2-2, the V gene TRBV6-6, with D perhaps matching TRBD1 (5 bases). Germline V gives CDR1 MNHNY, CDR2 SVGAGI (reference sequence). This CDR3 region has 15 residues. Trimming took off 2 bases at V and 3 bases at J, with 10 bases between the two ends. Here the CDR3 DNA reads TGTGCCAGCAGTTACCAGGGCGCAGACACCGGGGAGCTGTTTTTT. This sequence encodes CASSYQGADTGELFF.

The gene calls are TRBV6-5 and TRBJ2-7; 7 bases align to TRBD2. The CDR3 has 15 amino acids. V shed 6 bases and J 1 base; nucleotides not matched to a gene: 9. The germline gives CDR1 MNHEY, CDR2 SVGAGI. The CDR3 here is CASSPQTSRSYEQYF. The CDR3, as DNA: TGTGCCAGCAGCCCCCAGACTAGCAGGTCCTACGAGCAGTACTTC.

As concerns this clone: Different DNA sequences within this sample yield the same CDR3. This chain links TRBV27 with TRBJ2-7; no clear D. V was shortened by 6 bases and J by 3 bases, with 12 bases between the two germline ends. The CDR3 contains 13 residues. Germline V gives CDR1 MNHEY, CDR2 SMNVEV (reference sequence). In nucleotides, the CDR3 is TGTGCCAGCAGCCTAACTCCGGACTACGAGCAGTACTTC. The encoded protein is CASSLTPDYEQYF.

To note about this clone: Other DNA sequences in this sample translate to the same CDR3. The chain recombines TRBV7-6 with TRBJ1-1; no clear D gene. Trimming took 1 base from V and 1 from J, leaving 4 bases between them. CDR3 size: 13 residues. Germline V gives CDR1 SGHVS, CDR2 FNYEAQ. The CDR3: CASSLVRNTEAFF. The CDR3 DNA reads TGTGCCAGCAGCTTAGTCAGGAACACTGAAGCTTTCTTT. Combining the CDR3 with reference TRBV7-6 and TRBJ1-1 gives the whole variable domain GAGVSQSPRYKVTKRGQDVALRCDPISGHVSLYWYRQALGQGPEFLTYFNYEAQQDKSGLPNDRFSAERPEGSISTLTIQRTEQRDSAMYRCASSLVRNTEAFFGQGTRLTVV.

Concerning this clone itself: The sample holds other DNA sequences that translate to the same CDR3. The V and J genes are TRBV7-2 and TRBJ2-7; 11 nucleotides align to TRBD2. The CDR3 totals 15 residues. CDR1 is SGHTA, CDR2 FQGNSA, per germline. J lost 3 bases, V lost 1 base, and 2 bases had no gene match. The CDR3 loop reads CASSLGLAGGYEQYF. The CDR3, as DNA: TGTGCCAGCAGCTTAGGGCTAGCGGGGGGCTACGAGCAGTACTTC.

This rearrangement joins TRBV5-8 to TRBJ2-4; no firm D call. The CDR3 length is 16 residues. Germline loops: CDR1 SGHTS, CDR2 YDEGEE. The V end lost 3 bases, the J end lost 1 base, and 14 bases lay between the germline ends. CDR3 nucleotide sequence: TGTGCCAGCAGCTCACCAACAGAAGGTGCCAAAAACATTCAGTACTTC. Amino acid sequence: CASSSPTEGAKNIQYF.

With regard to this clone: Other nucleotide sequences in the sample specify the same CDR3. This sequence joins TRBV27 and TRBJ2-3; no firm D call. Per germline, CDR1 MNHEY and CDR2 SMNVEV (reference sequence). There are 10 residues in the CDR3. V gave up 8 bases and J gave up 1 base, with 1 base separating them. CDR3 protein: CASGTDTQYF. For the CDR3, the DNA is TGTGCCAGCGGCACAGATACGCAGTATTTT.

V usage is TRBV5-6 and J usage is TRBJ1-3; perhaps TRBD1 as D (6 bases). Germline-derived CDR1 and CDR2 are SGHDT and YYEEEE. With 4 bases removed from V and 0 bases from J, the gap between germline ends came to 17 bases. CDR3 length: 17 residues. Written as DNA, the CDR3 is TGTGCCAGCAGCCACGCCGTAGGGGGTTCCTCTGGAAACACCATATATTTT. It translates to CASSHAVGGSSGNTIYF.

The CDR3 loop is CASSFMGALYEQYF. The CDR3 nucleotides read TGTGCCAGCAGCTTTATGGGGGCTCTCTACGAGCAGTACTTC. The gene calls are TRBV5-6 and TRBJ2-7; TRBD1 is a possible D gene (6 bases). Germline V lookup: CDR1 SGHDT, CDR2 YYEEEE. V was pared by 2 bases and J by 3 bases, with 12 bases between. The CDR3 has 14 residues.

J is TRBJ2-2 and V is TRBV14; D is uncertain. This CDR3 has 13 amino acids. Germline V lookup: CDR1 SGHDN, CDR2 FVKESK. Trimming removed 2 bases at V and 5 bases at J, with 6 bases between. The CDR3 sequence is CASSQTITGELFF. Written as DNA, the CDR3 is TGTGCCAGCAGCCAAACAATTACCGGGGAGCTGTTTTTT.

This sequence joins TRBV7-9 and TRBJ1-2; D perhaps matches TRBD1 (5 bases). Trimming shortened V by 0 bases and J by 6 bases, and 20 bases separated the two germline ends. This CDR3 region has 17 residues. The germline gives CDR1 SEHNR, CDR2 FQNEAQ (reference sequence). The CDR3 coding sequence is TGTGCCAGCAGCTTAGCGCCCTTTTCGAGGGGTTCGGATGGCTACACCTTC. As protein: CASSLAPFSRGSDGYTF.

The J gene is TRBJ1-5, the V gene TRBV7-9; 10 bases line up with TRBD1. This CDR3 spans 16 amino acids. J gave up 2 bases and V 0 bases, and 1 base lay outside the gene matches. Germline assignment: CDR1 SEHNR and CDR2 FQNEAQ (reference sequence). The CDR3 DNA follows: TGTGCCAGCAGCTTAGCCGGGACAGGGGGCAATCAGCCCCAGCATTTT. This encodes CASSLAGTGGNQPQHF.

This chain joins TRBV29-1 and TRBJ2-3, with a tentative D call TRBD2 (7 bases). The CDR3 is 18 residues long. Germline V CDR1 and CDR2: SQVTM, ANQGSEA. Trimming removed 5 bases at V and 0 bases at J, with 24 bases between. The CDR3 sequence: CSVHLIGGPTLSTDTQYF. The DNA of the CDR3 is TGCAGCGTTCACCTCATCGGGGGGCCCACGCTTAGCACAGATACGCAGTATTTT.